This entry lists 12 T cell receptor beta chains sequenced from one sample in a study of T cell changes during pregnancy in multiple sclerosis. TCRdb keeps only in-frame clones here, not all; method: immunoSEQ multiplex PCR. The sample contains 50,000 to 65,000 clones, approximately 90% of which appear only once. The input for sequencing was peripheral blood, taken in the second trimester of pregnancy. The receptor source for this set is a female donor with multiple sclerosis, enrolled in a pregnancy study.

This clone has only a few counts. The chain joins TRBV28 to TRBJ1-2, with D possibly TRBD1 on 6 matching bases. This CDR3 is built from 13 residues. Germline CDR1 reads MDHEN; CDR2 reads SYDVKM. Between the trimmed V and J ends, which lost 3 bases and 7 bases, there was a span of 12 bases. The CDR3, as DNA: TGTGCCAGCAGTTTGAGTAGGGGGGGTGGCTACACCTTC. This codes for CASSLSRGGGYTF.

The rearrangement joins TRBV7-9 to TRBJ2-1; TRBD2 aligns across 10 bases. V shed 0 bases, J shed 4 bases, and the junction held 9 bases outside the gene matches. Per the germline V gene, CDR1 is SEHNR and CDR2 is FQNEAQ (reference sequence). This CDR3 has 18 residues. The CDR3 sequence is CASSLAWASGGLYNEQFF. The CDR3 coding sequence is TGTGCCAGCAGCTTAGCCTGGGCTAGCGGGGGACTATACAATGAGCAGTTCTTC.

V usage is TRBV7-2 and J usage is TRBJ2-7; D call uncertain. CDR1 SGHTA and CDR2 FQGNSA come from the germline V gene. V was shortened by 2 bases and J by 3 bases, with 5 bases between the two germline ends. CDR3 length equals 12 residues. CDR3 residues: CASSLTGYEQYF. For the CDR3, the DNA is TGTGCCAGCAGCTTAACCGGCTACGAGCAGTACTTC.

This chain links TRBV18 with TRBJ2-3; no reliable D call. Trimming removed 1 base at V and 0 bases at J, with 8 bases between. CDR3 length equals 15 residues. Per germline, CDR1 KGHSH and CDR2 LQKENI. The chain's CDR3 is CASSPRASSTDTQYF. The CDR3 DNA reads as TGTGCCAGCTCACCACGGGCGTCTAGCACAGATACGCAGTATTTT.

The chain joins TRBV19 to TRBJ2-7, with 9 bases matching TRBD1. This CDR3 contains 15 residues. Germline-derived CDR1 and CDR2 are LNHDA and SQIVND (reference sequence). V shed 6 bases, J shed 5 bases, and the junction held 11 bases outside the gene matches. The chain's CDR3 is CASSPAGQGFHEQYF. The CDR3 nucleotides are TGTGCCAGTAGCCCAGCGGGACAGGGATTCCACGAGCAGTACTTC.

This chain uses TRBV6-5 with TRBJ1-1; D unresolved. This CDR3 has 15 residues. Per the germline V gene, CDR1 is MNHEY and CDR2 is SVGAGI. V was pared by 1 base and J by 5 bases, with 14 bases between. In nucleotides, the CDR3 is TGTGCCAGCAGTTACTTGTCTGGAGGGTTGACTGAAGCTTTCTTT. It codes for CASSYLSGGLTEAFF.

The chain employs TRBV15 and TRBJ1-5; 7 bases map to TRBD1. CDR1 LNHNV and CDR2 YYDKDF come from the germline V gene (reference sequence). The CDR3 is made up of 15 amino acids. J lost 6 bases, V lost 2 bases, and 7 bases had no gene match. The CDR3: CATSRQGDSVQPQHF. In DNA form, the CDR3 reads TGTGCCACCAGCAGACAGGGGGACTCAGTTCAGCCCCAGCATTTT.

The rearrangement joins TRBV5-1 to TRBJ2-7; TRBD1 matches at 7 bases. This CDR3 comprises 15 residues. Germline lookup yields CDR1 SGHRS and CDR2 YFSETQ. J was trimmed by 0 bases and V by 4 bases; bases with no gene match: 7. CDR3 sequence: CASSTTGDPSYEQYF. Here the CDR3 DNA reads TGCGCCAGCAGCACCACAGGGGACCCCTCCTACGAGCAGTACTTC. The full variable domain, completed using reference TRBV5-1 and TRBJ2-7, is KAGVTQTPRYLIKTRGQQVTLSCSPISGHRSVSWYQQTPGQGLQFLFEYFSETQRNKGNFPGRFSGRQFSNSRSEMNVSTLELGDSALYLCASSTTGDPSYEQYFGPGTRLTVT.

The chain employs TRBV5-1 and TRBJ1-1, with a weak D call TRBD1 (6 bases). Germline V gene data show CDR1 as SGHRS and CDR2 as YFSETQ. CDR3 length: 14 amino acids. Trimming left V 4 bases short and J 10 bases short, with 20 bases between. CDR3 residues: CASSLDSAAGGAFF. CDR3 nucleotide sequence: TGCGCCAGCAGCCTGGACAGTGCCGCGGGGGGAGCTTTCTTT.

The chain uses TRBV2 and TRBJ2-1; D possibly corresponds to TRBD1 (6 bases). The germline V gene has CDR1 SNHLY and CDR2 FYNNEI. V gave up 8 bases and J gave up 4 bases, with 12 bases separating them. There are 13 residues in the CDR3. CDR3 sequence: CASSGQGYNEQFF. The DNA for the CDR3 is TGTGCCAGCTCAGGTCAGGGGTACAATGAGCAGTTCTTC.

As DNA, the CDR3 is TGTGCCAGCAGCTCGGGACTAGTAGGCGAGCAGTACTTC. It codes for CASSSGLVGEQYF. This chain uses TRBV7-2 with TRBJ2-7, with 8 bases fitting TRBD2. Per germline, CDR1 SGHTA and CDR2 FQGNSA. This CDR3 is 13 amino acids long. J gave up 6 bases and V 4 bases, and 5 bases lay outside the gene matches.

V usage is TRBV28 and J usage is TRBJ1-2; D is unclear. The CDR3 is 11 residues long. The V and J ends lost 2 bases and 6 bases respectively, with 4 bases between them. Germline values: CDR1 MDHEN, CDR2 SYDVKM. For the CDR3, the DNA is TGTGCCAGCAGTTTAGCGGATGGCTACACCTTC. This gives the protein CASSLADGYTF.